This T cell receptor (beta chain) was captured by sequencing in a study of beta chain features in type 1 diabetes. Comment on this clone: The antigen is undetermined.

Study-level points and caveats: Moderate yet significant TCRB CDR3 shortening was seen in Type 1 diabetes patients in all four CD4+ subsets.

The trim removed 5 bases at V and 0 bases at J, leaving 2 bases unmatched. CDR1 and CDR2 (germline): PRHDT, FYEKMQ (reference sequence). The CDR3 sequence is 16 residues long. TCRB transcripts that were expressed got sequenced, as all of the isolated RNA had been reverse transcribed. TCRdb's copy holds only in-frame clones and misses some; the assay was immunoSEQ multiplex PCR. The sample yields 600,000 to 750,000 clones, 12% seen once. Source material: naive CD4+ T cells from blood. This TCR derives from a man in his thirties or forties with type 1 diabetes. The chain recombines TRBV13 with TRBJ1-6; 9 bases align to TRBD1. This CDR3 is CASSQTGGSYNSPLHF. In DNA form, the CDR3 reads TGTGCCAGCAGCCAGACAGGGGGCTCCTATAATTCACCCCTCCACTTT.